This T cell receptor (beta chain) originates from a study of blood T cell repertoires in COVID-19. Study overall: Sites in the United States, Italy and Spain provided acute and convalescent COVID-19 samples. The cDNA or gDNA used as material had been derived from T cells, B-cell-depleted T cells, or PBMCs.

The CDR3 sequence is 18 residues long. V gave up 1 base and J gave up 10 bases, with 26 bases separating them. The germline V gene encodes CDR1 MDHEN and CDR2 SYDVKM. Original processing notes: Estimates of nucleated cell counts were drawn from the amplification of reference gene primers. Some clones are missing from TCRdb's copy, which holds only in-frame ones; the method was immunoSEQ multiplex PCR. The DNA gave D and trimming, while V, J and clone size come from that table. The repertoire includes about 73,000 clones, 82% of them detected once, and under 4.5% sits in the top ten. Sequencing used peripheral blood. The chain links TRBV28 to TRBJ2-1, with a tentative D call TRBD2 (6 bases). This clonotype was sampled from a woman aged 55-70 years with acute or convalescent COVID-19. The CDR3 DNA follows: TGTGCCAGCAGTTTATTCGTGACCCCCCGTCGAAACCGGGGGGAGCAGTTCTTC. Translating it yields CASSLFVTPRRNRGEQFF.